These 3 T cell receptor beta chains came from one sample sequenced in a study of blood T cells in healthy people across ages. With a J-beta primer mix and a sample-barcoded 5' primer, a second PCR ran about 6 to 11 cycles. One entry per CDR3 protein, called by TCRdb with MiXCR from the 5' RACE reads. Found here are about 1.6 million distinct CDR3 sequences, around 35% of them singletons; the top ten hold around 11%. Sequencing was performed on blood. Receptor source: a woman in her 30s in good health.

The rearrangement uses TRBV2 and TRBJ2-2; 9 positions agree with TRBD1. The CDR3 loop spans 15 amino acids. Germline V gene data show CDR1 as SNHLY and CDR2 as FYNNEI. Losses at the gene ends were 8 bases for V and 5 bases for J; bases not matched to a gene: 9. CDR3 amino acids: CASLLGQGGTGELFF. DNA for the CDR3: TGTGCCAGCCTACTGGGACAGGGTGGAACCGGGGAGCTGTTTTTT.

The genes are TRBV7-3 and TRBJ2-7; a possible D gene is TRBD1 (6 bases). V was pared by 4 bases and J by 1 base, with 14 bases between. Germline CDR1 is SGHTA and CDR2 is FQGTGA. The CDR3 is made up of 15 amino acids. CDR3 sequence: CASSYPDSPSYEQYF. Written as DNA, the CDR3 is TGTGCCAGCAGCTATCCGGACAGCCCGTCCTACGAGCAGTACTTC.

This clonotype has only a few counts. The chain recombines TRBV13 with TRBJ1-2; possible D gene TRBD1, 6 bases. Trimming took 4 bases from V and 4 from J, leaving 13 bases between them. Germline CDR1 PRHDT, CDR2 FYEKMQ (reference sequence). The CDR3 covers 14 residues. The CDR3 loop reads CASSYGGEVYGYTF. The CDR3 bases are TGTGCCAGCAGCTACGGGGGCGAAGTCTATGGCTACACCTTC.